Listed below are T cell receptor beta chains from one sample, sequenced in a study of T cells in Graves' hyperthyroidism and ophthalmopathy. TCRdb re-called the multiplex PCR reads with MiXCR, one entry per CDR3 protein. The data show some 460,000 distinct CDR3 sequences, more than 15% seen once. The sequencing sample was made of blood. Every receptor here comes from a young woman with Graves' hyperthyroidism. Both conserved end residues are part of each CDR3. Clone size is stated in some rows and not others, as once, few, many or a class when expanded.

j_call | clone_size | v_call | cdr3_aa
TRBJ2-7 | few | TRBV6-1 | CAGGRDSSYEQYF
TRBJ2-2 | . | TRBV19 | CASRRQGDANTGELFF
TRBJ1-2 | . | TRBV20-1 | CSASQARTGNYGYTF
TRBJ1-5 | many | TRBV7-2 | CASSLAMVQPQHF
TRBJ2-7 | few | TRBV6-2/TRBV6-3 | CASTLPWRGEQYF
TRBJ2-1 | many | TRBV20-1 | CSARDLSGSSYNEQFF
TRBJ2-1 | . | TRBV15 | CATSRRNTGTSYNEQFF
TRBJ2-5 | many | TRBV11-2 | CASSLRPATSGGETQYF
TRBJ2-6 | many | TRBV11-2 | CASSLGQSSGANVLTF
TRBJ2-3 | . | TRBV10-2 | CASSPAPQYF
TRBJ2-4 | many | TRBV28 | CASSPRAANSPNIQYF
TRBJ2-1 | . | TRBV3-1 | CASSQDGLAMNEQFF
TRBJ2-3 | once | TRBV7-9 | CASSFGDRGFTDTQYF
TRBJ2-5 | few | TRBV5-1 | CASSTQGGQETQYF
TRBJ2-7 | many | TRBV7-3 | CASSSGQGEQYF
TRBJ2-7 | few | TRBV20-1 | CSARTSGPRIEQYF
TRBJ2-1 | many | TRBV12-3/TRBV12-4 | CASSINEQFF
TRBJ2-7 | few | TRBV27 | CASSLAGAVYEQYF
TRBJ1-1 | . | TRBV10-3 | CAISESQGKNTEAFF
TRBJ1-1 | many | TRBV5-6 | CASSSTVEAFF
TRBJ1-2 | many | TRBV7-9 | CASSFAGGSYGYTF
TRBJ1-1 | . | TRBV6-5 | CASSYGQGDTEAFF
TRBJ1-3 | . | TRBV7-2 | CASSLGPPGAGNTIYF
TRBJ1-1 | many | TRBV9 | CASSEGPFSGAFF
TRBJ2-3 | . | TRBV5-5 | CASTQPRLADEDTQYF
TRBJ2-7 | many | TRBV7-2 | CASRMDRGEQYF
TRBJ1-2 | few | TRBV5-4 | CASSLSGAAYYGYTF
TRBJ2-3 | . | TRBV10-3 | CAISLGLAGGGDTQYF
TRBJ2-1 | . | TRBV20-1 | CSAWHLFYNEQFF
TRBJ2-4 | many | TRBV20-1 | CSAMDLAKNIQYF
TRBJ1-2 | few | TRBV15 | CATSRDWGQGGDGYTF
TRBJ2-2 | many | TRBV7-9 | CASSFRDPRTGELFF
TRBJ2-7 | . | TRBV7-2 | CAGSPRQGIYEQNF
TRBJ1-2 | . | TRBV6-1 | CASSDIDGLNIYGYTF
TRBJ1-2 | few | TRBV7-9 | CASSLVGTYGYTF
TRBJ1-3 | . | TRBV5-1 | CASSGTDRADGNTIYF
TRBJ2-7 | many | TRBV11-1 | CASSLLRGDSYEQYF
TRBJ1-2 | . | TRBV20-1 | CSARDFGTPNYGYTF
TRBJ2-3 | . | TRBV7-6 | CASSWPLRGSGSGASTDTQYF
TRBJ2-2 | few | TRBV6-5 | CASSYRISGELFF
TRBJ2-7 | many | TRBV20-1 | CSAREFRAGGLDEQYF
TRBJ1-2 | . | TRBV7-6 | CASSLGENYGYTF
TRBJ2-5 | few | TRBV7-2 | CASSLVLAGGLETQYF
TRBJ1-4 | . | TRBV18 | CASSPPGAEKLFF
TRBJ1-5 | few | TRBV19 | CASSIDAAGGQPQHF
TRBJ2-1 | many | TRBV7-9 | CASSPGSRSGRENEQFF
TRBJ2-1 | . | TRBV12-3/TRBV12-4 | CASREFPTKQGALNEQFF
TRBJ2-2 | . | TRBV6-2/TRBV6-3 | CASGRGIMDTGELFF
TRBJ2-2 | few | TRBV6-6 | CASSYSRYTGELFF
TRBJ1-1 | many | TRBV5-5 | CASITDNTEAFF
TRBJ1-3 | . | TRBV6-2/TRBV6-3 | CASSYDGAVSGNTIYF
TRBJ1-1 | many | TRBV28 | CASSPSQRITEAFF
TRBJ2-7 | many | TRBV7-8 | CASSFSVDYEQYF